This T cell receptor beta chain came from a study of blood T cell repertoires in COVID-19 (TCRdb year 2020). Some background on the complete study: Collaborator samples came from the United States, Italy and Spain and covered acute and convalescent phases of COVID-19. The material from the prospective study consisted of cDNA or gDNA derived from T cells, B-cell-depleted T cells, or PBMCs. Deeply sampled blood TCRbeta repertoires from subjects exposed to, actively infected with, or recovered from COVID-19 were included in the dataset. A freely available public database, intended as a resource for researchers studying the immune response to SARS-CoV-2, is where the repertoires were released. Samples came from the ongoing ImmuneRACE study (first 160 participants) plus 1,254 subjects from 6 global collaborators. A de-identified subject ID, COVID-19 status, age in years and sex were almost always included in the sample metadata. Where HLA class I and class II types were available, the types were taken from metadata supplied by the sample provider, not from assay-based typing.

With regard to this clone: No cognate antigen has been identified for it. The record has no base qualities; no much larger clone is one base away.

V loses 0 bases of germline sequence and J loses 4 bases, and the interval between the two ends is 6 bases. CDR1 and CDR2 were assigned from the germline V gene as LGHNA and YNFKEQ. Including cysteine and phenylalanine, the CDR3 has 13 amino acids. Only the CDR3 region is kept as DNA, spanning 39 bases read in frame from base 1. TCRbeta CDR3 regions were amplified from genomic DNA by means of the immunoSEQ Assay, a bias-controlled multiplex PCR. The original methods were these. The number of nucleated cells in each sample was estimated by amplification of reference gene primers within the assay. To quantify the absolute abundance of each unique TCRbeta CDR3 rearrangement, sequence reads were collapsed and filtered. For each sample, productive Simpson clonality was calculated as the square root of Simpson's diversity index over productive rearrangements. Held by TCRdb, this immuneACCESS table contains in-frame sequences only and omits some clones. Under half of the omission traces to an unresolved V gene where checked; the cause of the rest is unknown. V, J and clone size derive from that table, while D and trimming were established from the DNA sequence. Across this sample there are hundreds of thousands of clones, with about 90% seen only once. Jointly, the top ten make up less than 9.5% of the sample.

The paper as a whole reports these results and caveats: Clinical and demographic metadata were provided uncurated, with the amount varying by source and participant.

A second Seattle source provided samples from volunteer blood donors who had recovered from COVID-19. Collaborating institutions collected whole blood in K2EDTA tubes following their own protocols. For TCRbeta analysis, collaborators shipped samples in one of three forms: frozen whole blood, isolated PBMCs, or DNA extracted from either of those sample types. Input material: peripheral blood. This sequence was found in a woman aged 45 to 65 who had recovered from COVID-19. The V and J genes are TRBV4-2 and TRBJ2-5, with no confidently assigned D gene. CDR3 reads: CASSQDSRETQYF. In nucleotides, the sequence is TGTGCCAGCAGCCAAGATAGCAGAGAGACCCAGTACTTC.